One and the same sample provided the 27 T cell receptor beta chains below, sequenced in a study of Tregs in tolerant kidney transplant recipients. Measured with immunoSEQ multiplex PCR; TCRdb has only the in-frame clones, and not every one. The table lists hundreds of thousands of clones, roughly 80% of them singletons. The sample taken for sequencing was CD4+ T cells from blood. The receptors come from a human donor in good health.

V usage is TRBV30 and J usage is TRBJ2-2; D gene ambiguous. V lost 5 bases, J lost 7 bases, and 14 bases lay in between. The germline V gene has CDR1 GTSNPN and CDR2 SVGIG (reference sequence). The CDR3 loop spans 13 amino acids. CDR3 coding DNA: TGTGCCTGGGAGTCGGCCCTTATCGGGGAGCTGTTTTTT. Translating gives CAWESALIGELFF.

The chain uses TRBV18 and TRBJ1-6, with D maybe TRBD1 (6 bases). Germline loops: CDR1 KGHSH, CDR2 LQKENI. CDR3 length equals 16 residues. V was clipped by 3 bases and J by 4 bases, with 13 bases between them. The CDR3 sequence: CASSPQGRGYNSPLHF. DNA for the CDR3: TGTGCCAGCTCACCCCAGGGGAGGGGATATAATTCACCCCTCCACTTT.

This clone was observed a few times. The V call is TRBV7-2, the J call TRBJ2-5, with D possibly being TRBD2 (5 bases). CDR1 is SGHTA and CDR2 is FQGNSA in the germline V gene. With 3 bases removed from V and 5 bases from J, the gap between germline ends came to 16 bases. The CDR3 extends over 15 amino acids. The CDR3 region has the DNA TGTGCCAGCAGCTTCGAAGCGGCGAAGAGGGAGACCCAGTACTTC. This gives the protein CASSFEAAKRETQYF.

In DNA form, the CDR3 reads TGTGCCAGCAGCAAGTTGAAGCGGGACGGGTCTAGGGTTGAGCAGTTCTTC. This gives the protein CASSKLKRDGSRVEQFF. The rearrangement links TRBV21-1 to TRBJ2-1; TRBD2, the D gene given by the table, was not confirmed from the DNA. TRBV21-1 is a listed pseudogene. This CDR3 is 17 amino acids long.

A few counts support this clone. Other DNA sequences within the sample encode an identical CDR3. The chain is built from TRBV7-9 and TRBJ2-3, with D perhaps given as TRBD1 or TRBD2 (5 bases each). CDR3 length equals 13 residues. Between the trimmed V and J ends, which lost 3 bases and 1 base, there was a span of 5 bases. CDR1 is SEHNR, CDR2 FQNEAQ, per germline (reference sequence). For the CDR3, the DNA is TGTGCCAGCAGCTTGGGGGGCACAGATACGCAGTATTTT. It codes for CASSLGGTDTQYF.

This chain uses TRBV11-2 with TRBJ2-7, with 7 bases that match TRBD1. Germline loops: CDR1 SGHAT, CDR2 FQNNGV. CDR3 size: 15 residues. Losses at the gene ends were 5 bases for V and 5 bases for J; bases not matched to a gene: 12. CDR3 residues: CASSALTGFYHEQYF. In DNA form, the CDR3 reads TGTGCCAGCAGCGCCCTGACAGGGTTCTACCACGAGCAGTACTTC.

Turning to this clone: Other nucleotide sequences in the sample specify the same CDR3. The CDR3 coding sequence is TGTGCAAGTCGCTTAGCGGGATTCACAGGGAGTGGTGGGCAGCCCCAGCATTTT. Protein sequence: CASRLAGFTGSGGQPQHF. The rearrangement joins TRBV12-2 to TRBJ1-5; the DNA was not used to check the table's D call, TRBD1. TRBV12-2 is a recognized pseudogene. CDR3 size: 18 residues.

This clone was seen only once. The chain uses TRBV29-1 and TRBJ2-6; tentative D call: TRBD1 (5 bases). Trimming pared 4 bases from V and 2 bases from J, leaving 9 bases between. Germline-derived CDR1 and CDR2 are SQVTM and ANQGSEA. The CDR3 contains 14 residues. CDR3 DNA: TGCAGCGTTGCCGACAGTGCTGGGGCCAACGTCCTGACTTTC. Amino acid sequence: CSVADSAGANVLTF.

This chain links TRBV18 with TRBJ2-2, with TRBD1 as a possible D gene (6 bases). Trimming shortened V by 2 bases and J by 4 bases, and 11 bases separated the two germline ends. The CDR3 has 15 amino acids. Germline values: CDR1 KGHSH, CDR2 LQKENI. The DNA for the CDR3 is TGTGCCAGCTCACCAGTCGGCAGGGGCACCGGGGAGCTGTTTTTT. Its protein is CASSPVGRGTGELFF.

This CDR3 is CASSFSHTNEKLFF. The CDR3 DNA reads as TGCGCCAGCAGCTTTTCCCATACTAATGAAAAACTGTTTTTT. The V gene is TRBV5-1, the J gene TRBJ1-4; D uncertain. Germline V gene data show CDR1 as SGHRS and CDR2 as YFSETQ. V was shortened by 2 bases and J by 2 bases, with 7 bases between the two germline ends. The CDR3 runs 14 residues. The full variable domain, its missing parts supplied by reference TRBV5-1 and TRBJ1-4, is KAGVTQTPRYLIKTRGQQVTLSCSPISGHRSVSWYQQTPGQGLQFLFEYFSETQRNKGNFPGRFSGRQFSNSRSEMNVSTLELGDSALYLCASSFSHTNEKLFFGSGTQLSVL.

The chain recombines TRBV18 with TRBJ2-7; 11 bases fit TRBD1. From germline, CDR1 is KGHSH and CDR2 LQKENI. The CDR3 consists of 15 residues. V was pared by 2 bases and J by 2 bases, with 2 bases of the junction left unmatched. The CDR3 here is CASSPVDRGPYEQYF. The CDR3, as DNA: TGTGCCAGCTCACCAGTGGACAGGGGGCCCTACGAGCAGTACTTC. Using reference TRBV18 and TRBJ2-7 for the parts outside the CDR3, the full variable domain is NAGVMQNPRHLVRRRGQEARLRCSPMKGHSHVYWYRQLPEEGLKFMVYLQKENIIDESGMPKERFSAEFPKEGPSILRIQQVVRGDSAAYFCASSPVDRGPYEQYFGPGTRLTVT.

The gene calls are TRBV6-5 and TRBJ1-1; D not certain. The germline V gene has CDR1 MNHEY and CDR2 SVGAGI. This CDR3 spans 14 amino acids. Trimming stripped 6 bases from V and 1 base from J, with 12 bases between. CDR3 sequence: CASRPARSNTEAFF. The CDR3 DNA reads TGTGCCAGCAGACCAGCGAGGTCGAACACTGAAGCTTTCTTT.

This sequence joins TRBV9 and TRBJ1-2, with a possible D match to TRBD1 (6 bases). Trimming stripped 2 bases from V and 7 bases from J, with 18 bases between. CDR1 and CDR2 (germline): SGDLS, YYNGEE. The CDR3 extends over 15 amino acids. The CDR3 sequence: CASSVDRGGWAGYTF. CDR3 bases: TGTGCCAGCAGCGTTGACCGGGGGGGCTGGGCTGGCTACACCTTC.

The V and J genes are TRBV5-1 and TRBJ2-7; 7 bases match TRBD1. This CDR3 region has 15 residues. Germline CDR1 SGHRS, CDR2 YFSETQ. V lost 0 bases to trimming and J lost 5 bases; unmatched junction nucleotides: 8. The CDR3 reads CASSLEGQGVDEQYF. The CDR3 DNA reads TGCGCCAGCAGCTTGGAGGGGCAGGGGGTTGACGAGCAGTACTTC. Using reference TRBV5-1 and TRBJ2-7 for the parts outside the CDR3, the full variable domain is KAGVTQTPRYLIKTRGQQVTLSCSPISGHRSVSWYQQTPGQGLQFLFEYFSETQRNKGNFPGRFSGRQFSNSRSEMNVSTLELGDSALYLCASSLEGQGVDEQYFGPGTRLTVT.

A single count supports this clone. The chain employs TRBV11-1 and TRBJ1-2; D gene ambiguous. The CDR3 runs 15 residues. Germline CDR1 reads SGHAT; CDR2 reads FQDESV (reference sequence). Trimming took 5 bases from V and 4 from J, leaving 17 bases between them. The CDR3 region is CASSHNWIWAYGYTF. CDR3 coding DNA: TGTGCCAGCAGCCATAACTGGATTTGGGCCTATGGCTACACCTTC.

This chain uses TRBV15 with TRBJ2-7; 15 bases align to TRBD2. Germline V CDR1 and CDR2: LNHNV, YYDKDF (reference sequence). V trimming: 4 bases; J trimming: 4 bases; junction bases outside the gene matches: 2. The CDR3 covers 15 residues. The chain's CDR3 is CATSTGLAGGYEQYF. For the CDR3, the DNA is TGTGCCACCAGCACGGGACTAGCGGGAGGTTACGAGCAGTACTTC.

The chain recombines TRBV29-1 with TRBJ2-1; D might be TRBD2 (5 bases). Germline V CDR1 and CDR2: SQVTM, ANQGSEA. Trimming cost V 6 bases and J 14 bases, with 20 bases left between them. CDR3 length: 12 amino acids. In DNA form, the CDR3 reads TGCAGCGTCAAGTCCGGGGAACGTTCTGAGTTCTTC. Protein product: CSVKSGERSEFF.

In its sample, this clone was seen a few times. The chain uses TRBV4-1 and TRBJ1-1, with a weak D call TRBD1 (5 bases). The CDR3 covers 14 residues. Germline V CDR1 and CDR2: MGHRA, YSYEKL. V lost 4 bases and J 1 base, leaving 10 bases between the germline ends. CDR3 residues: CASSRQIANTEAFF. For the CDR3, the DNA is TGCGCCAGCAGCCGACAGATAGCGAACACTGAAGCTTTCTTT.

A word on this clone: The junction departs from the called germline gene at one end, perhaps through a read error. The V and J genes are TRBV7-7 and TRBJ2-1; the D gene is possibly TRBD2 (6 bases). The CDR3 consists of 15 residues. The germline CDR1 and CDR2 sequences are SSHAT and FNYEAQ (reference sequence). The DNA of the CDR3 is TGTGCTAGCAGCTTTTTCGGGGGCTCCTACAATGAGCAGTTCTTC. It is translated as CASSFFGGSYNEQFF.

The chain links TRBV11-2 to TRBJ2-7; no clear D gene. The CDR3 contains 13 residues. Germline CDR1 SGHAT, CDR2 FQNNGV. Trimming removed 6 bases from V and 1 base from J, with 10 bases in between. The DNA for the CDR3 is TGTGCCAGCAGAGGTGACGGATCCTACGAGCAGTACTTC. Its protein product is CASRGDGSYEQYF.

The chain carries TRBV18 and TRBJ1-1; D may be TRBD1 (5 bases). This CDR3 contains 14 residues. V shed 4 bases and J shed 1 base, with 10 bases lying between them. From germline, CDR1 is KGHSH and CDR2 LQKENI. This CDR3 reads CASSLGTENTEAFF. The CDR3 nucleotides are TGTGCCAGCTCACTAGGGACGGAGAACACTGAAGCTTTCTTT. The full variable domain, in which reference TRBV18 and TRBJ1-1 provide the parts outside the CDR3, is NAGVMQNPRHLVRRRGQEARLRCSPMKGHSHVYWYRQLPEEGLKFMVYLQKENIIDESGMPKERFSAEFPKEGPSILRIQQVVRGDSAAYFCASSLGTENTEAFFGQGTRLTVV.

This clone was seen only a few times. V and J are TRBV2 and TRBJ2-2; tentatively, D is TRBD2 (7 bases). The CDR3 has 16 residues. The germline CDR1 and CDR2 sequences are SNHLY and FYNNEI. The ends were cut back, 3 bases at V and 2 bases at J, with 13 bases in the middle. In DNA, the CDR3 is TGTGCCAGCAGTGACCGGGCGGGGGCTAACACCGGGGAGCTGTTTTTT. Translated: CASSDRAGANTGELFF.

In the case of this clone: One end of the junction fails to match germline, which may point to a read error. This specimen includes other DNA sequences encoding the same CDR3. V usage is TRBV7-2 and J usage is TRBJ1-1; D gene ambiguous. Germline CDR1 is SGHTA and CDR2 is FQGNSA. The CDR3 is 15 amino acids. CDR3 DNA sequence: TGTGCCAGCAGCTTAGCGGGGAACCCGAACACTGAAGCCTTCTTT. Its translation: CASSLAGNPNTEAFF.

The CDR3 DNA reads as TGTGCCAGCAGCCAATCGGGGGACGTAAACACCATATATTTT. Translation gives CASSQSGDVNTIYF. The rearrangement uses TRBV16 and TRBJ1-3; D is possibly TRBD1 (5 bases). CDR1 is KGHSY, CDR2 FQNENV, per germline. V dropped 0 bases and J dropped 6 bases, with 9 bases sitting between them. The CDR3 has 14 residues.

The rearrangement links TRBV2 to TRBJ1-1; D is possibly TRBD1 (6 bases). The germline V gene has CDR1 SNHLY and CDR2 FYNNEI. Trimming removed 7 bases at V and 4 bases at J, with 13 bases between. The CDR3 sequence is 13 residues long. CDR3 nucleotides: TGTGCCAGCATGGGACACGGTGGCACTGAAGCTTTCTTT. Amino acids: CASMGHGGTEAFF. Full variable domain (missing parts from reference TRBV2 and TRBJ1-1): EPEVTQTPSHQVTQMGQEVILRCVPISNHLYFYWYRQILGQKVEFLVSFYNNEISEKSEIFDDQFSVERPDGSNFTLKIRSTKLEDSAMYFCASMGHGGTEAFFGQGTRLTVV.

V and J are TRBV10-1 and TRBJ1-2; D uncertain. CDR1 WNHNN and CDR2 SYGVQD come from the germline V gene (reference sequence). V was clipped by 6 bases and J by 10 bases, with 18 bases between them. The length of the CDR3 is 13 residues. This chain's CDR3 is CASSPQAGSHYTF. The CDR3 bases are TGCGCCAGCAGCCCGCAAGCGGGCAGCCACTACACCTTC.

The V call is TRBV5-1, the J call TRBJ1-1; D not resolved. Trimming cost V 0 bases and J 0 bases, with 9 bases left between them. Germline CDR1 SGHRS, CDR2 YFSETQ. The CDR3 consists of 15 residues. CDR3 DNA sequence: TGCGCCAGCAGCTTGGCGGCAGACGTGAACACTGAAGCTTTCTTT. It specifies CASSLAADVNTEAFF.